This T cell receptor (beta chain) was sequenced for a study of early T cells in non-severe SARS-CoV-2 infection. This clonotype was observed at least ten times. The TCR library protocol attached unique molecular identifiers to the individual cDNA molecules. TCRdb re-called the 5' RACE reads with MiXCR, one entry per CDR3 protein. The sample holds 37,000 or so distinct CDR3 sequences; 4.5% to 5% are singletons and the top ten take 4.5% to 6%. In germline, CDR1 is MDHEN, CDR2 SYDVKM. The CDR3 has 13 amino acids. Unmatched junction bases numbered 5, after V lost 4 bases and J lost 9 bases. This sequence joins TRBV28 and TRBJ2-1; 8 nucleotides match TRBD1. The source of this sequence is an adult who was a healthcare worker with PCR-confirmed SARS-CoV-2 infection or an uninfected control (not recorded which). The sequencing sample was made of whole blood. The CDR3 protein is CASSSGQGSEQFF. CDR3 sequence (DNA): TGTGCCAGCAGTTCCGGACAGGGTAGTGAGCAGTTCTTC. The full variable domain, in which reference TRBV28 and TRBJ2-1 provide the parts outside the CDR3, is DVKVTQSSRYLVKRTGEKVFLECVQDMDHENMFWYRQDPGLGLRLIYFSYDVKMKEKGDIPEGYSVSREKKERFSLILESASTNQTSMYLCASSSGQGSEQFFGPGTRLTVL.